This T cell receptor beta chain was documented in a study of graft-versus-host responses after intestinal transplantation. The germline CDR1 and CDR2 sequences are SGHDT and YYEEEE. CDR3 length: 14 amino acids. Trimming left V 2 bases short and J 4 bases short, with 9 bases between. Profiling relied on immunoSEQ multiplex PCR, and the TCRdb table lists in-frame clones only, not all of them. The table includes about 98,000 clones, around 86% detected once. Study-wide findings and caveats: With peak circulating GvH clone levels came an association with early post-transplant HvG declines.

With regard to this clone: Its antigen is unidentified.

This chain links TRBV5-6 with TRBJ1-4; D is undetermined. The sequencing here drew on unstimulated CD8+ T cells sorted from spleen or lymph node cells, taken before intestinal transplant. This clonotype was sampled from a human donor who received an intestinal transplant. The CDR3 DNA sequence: TGTGCCAGCAGCTTTCCCGAGAATAATGAAAAACTGTTTTTT. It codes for CASSFPENNEKLFF. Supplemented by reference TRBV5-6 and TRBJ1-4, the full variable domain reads DAGVTQSPTHLIKTRGQQVTLRCSPKSGHDTVSWYQQALGQGPQFIFQYYEEEERQRGNFPDRFSGHQFPNYSSELNVNALLLGDSALYLCASSFPENNEKLFFGSGTQLSVL.